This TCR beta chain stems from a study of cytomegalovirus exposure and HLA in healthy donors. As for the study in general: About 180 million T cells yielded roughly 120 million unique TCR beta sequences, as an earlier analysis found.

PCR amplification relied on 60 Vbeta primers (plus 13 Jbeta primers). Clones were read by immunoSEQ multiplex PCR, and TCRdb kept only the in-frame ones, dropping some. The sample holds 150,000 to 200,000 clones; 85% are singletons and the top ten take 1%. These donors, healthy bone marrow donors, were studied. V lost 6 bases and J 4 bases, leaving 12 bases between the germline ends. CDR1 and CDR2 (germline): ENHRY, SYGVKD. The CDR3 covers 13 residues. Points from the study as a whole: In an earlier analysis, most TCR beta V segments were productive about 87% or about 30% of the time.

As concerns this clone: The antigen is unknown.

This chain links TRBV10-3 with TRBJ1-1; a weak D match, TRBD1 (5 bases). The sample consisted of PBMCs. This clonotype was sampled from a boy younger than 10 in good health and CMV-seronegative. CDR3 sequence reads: CAISRVEGTEAFF. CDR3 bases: TGTGCCATCAGCAGGGTGGAGGGCACTGAAGCTTTCTTT.